Shown below are 19 T cell receptor beta chains from a single sample sequenced in a study of T cell responses to AZD1222 COVID-19 vaccine. Using immunoSEQ multiplex PCR, the repertoire was profiled, and TCRdb retains in-frame clones only, with some absent. The profile covers about 63,000 clones, with about 85% appearing a single time and approximately 18% taken by the ten largest. The material sequenced was peripheral blood, taken on day 0 of AZD1222 vaccination. These receptors were taken from an adult in good health.

The chain carries TRBV5-1 and TRBJ1-4, with 9 bases fitting TRBD1. Germline CDR1 reads SGHRS; CDR2 reads YFSETQ. Unmatched junction bases numbered 12, after V lost 4 bases and J lost 8 bases. This CDR3 region has 16 residues. The CDR3 reads CASSPRPGQGTEKLFF. Here the CDR3 DNA reads TGCGCCAGCAGCCCAAGACCGGGACAGGGAACCGAAAAACTGTTTTTT. Full variable domain (remainder filled in from reference TRBV5-1 and TRBJ1-4): KAGVTQTPRYLIKTRGQQVTLSCSPISGHRSVSWYQQTPGQGLQFLFEYFSETQRNKGNFPGRFSGRQFSNSRSEMNVSTLELGDSALYLCASSPRPGQGTEKLFFGSGTQLSVL.

This chain joins TRBV11-2 and TRBJ2-7; no reliable D call. V lost 5 bases and J lost 7, with 15 bases in between. The CDR3 consists of 13 residues. Germline V lookup: CDR1 SGHAT, CDR2 FQNNGV. The chain's CDR3 is CASSDAPLEEQYF. CDR3 nucleotide sequence: TGTGCCAGCAGCGACGCCCCCTTGGAGGAGCAGTACTTC.

The rearrangement joins TRBV2 to TRBJ1-5; 7 nucleotides line up with TRBD1. The CDR3 is 15 residues long. Germline lookup yields CDR1 SNHLY and CDR2 FYNNEI. V was pared by 7 bases and J by 9 bases, with 15 bases of the junction left unmatched. CDR3 in DNA: TGTGCCAGCACTCTTGGACAGGCCGCCTCGTCGCCCCAGCATTTT. Amino acids: CASTLGQAASSPQHF.

The V gene is TRBV19, the J gene TRBJ2-6; the D gene is possibly TRBD2 (5 bases). Per germline, CDR1 LNHDA and CDR2 SQIVND (reference sequence). The germline V and J ends were trimmed by 3 bases and 0 bases, with 9 bases remaining between them. This CDR3 comprises 16 residues. The CDR3 region has the DNA TGTGCCAGTAGTATCGCCGGGGTCTCTGGGGCCAACGTCCTGACTTTC. It translates to CASSIAGVSGANVLTF.

The J gene is TRBJ1-6, the V gene TRBV19, with a possible D match to TRBD1 (5 bases). CDR3 length equals 13 residues. V was trimmed by 7 bases and J by 10 bases, leaving 14 bases between them. Per germline, CDR1 LNHDA and CDR2 SQIVND (reference sequence). CDR3 in DNA: TGTGCCAGTAACCAGGGCAGAGGGTCACCCCTCCACTTT. As protein: CASNQGRGSPLHF.

In this sample, this clone turned up once. The V call is TRBV5-1, the J call TRBJ1-4, with D tentatively TRBD1 (6 bases). The CDR3 extends over 16 amino acids. CDR1 SGHRS and CDR2 YFSETQ come from the germline V gene. V was pared by 4 bases and J by 4 bases, with 17 bases between. CDR3 nucleotide sequence: TGCGCCAGCAGCCAAACCGGGGGCTCGGTTAATGAAAAACTGTTTTTT. Protein sequence: CASSQTGGSVNEKLFF.

The chain carries TRBV3-1 (or the pseudogene TRBV3-2) and TRBJ1-1; D might be TRBD1 (5 bases). The CDR3 covers 14 residues. Trimming left V 0 bases short and J 5 bases short, with 10 bases between. The V gene's germline CDR1 is LGHDT and CDR2 YNNKEL (reference sequence). CDR3 in amino acids: CASSQEYEGTEAFF. In DNA form, the CDR3 reads TGTGCCAGCAGCCAAGAATACGAGGGGACTGAAGCTTTCTTT.

The gene calls are TRBV6-1 and TRBJ2-3; the D gene is possibly TRBD2 (6 bases). Germline CDR1 reads MNHNS; CDR2 reads SASEGT. CDR3 length equals 14 residues. V shed 2 bases and J shed 4 bases, with 10 bases lying between them. The CDR3 nucleotides are TGTGCCAGCAGTGAACTCGGGGGAGCAGATACGCAGTATTTT. This gives the protein CASSELGGADTQYF.

The rearrangement links TRBV5-6 to TRBJ2-3; no reliable D call. V was trimmed by 0 bases and J by 2 bases, leaving 7 bases between them. In germline, CDR1 is SGHDT, CDR2 YYEEEE. This CDR3 has 14 amino acids. This CDR3 reads CASSLAQFTDTQYF. For the CDR3, the DNA is TGTGCCAGCAGCTTGGCACAGTTCACAGATACGCAGTATTTT. The complete variable domain, with remaining parts taken from reference TRBV5-6 and TRBJ2-3, reads DAGVTQSPTHLIKTRGQQVTLRCSPKSGHDTVSWYQQALGQGPQFIFQYYEEEERQRGNFPDRFSGHQFPNYSSELNVNALLLGDSALYLCASSLAQFTDTQYFGPGTRLTVL.

By frequency in the sample, this clone is medium-sized (0.01 to 0.1%). The chain employs TRBV5-5 and TRBJ2-2; 8 bases align to TRBD1. With V trimmed by 4 bases and J by 5 bases, 10 bases remained unmatched. The CDR3 extends over 16 amino acids. Germline V gene data show CDR1 as SGHKS and CDR2 as YYEKEE (reference sequence). CDR3 loop: CASSSAGGAGTGELFF. The CDR3 bases are TGTGCCAGCAGCAGTGCAGGGGGCGCCGGGACCGGGGAGCTGTTTTTT. Full variable domain (missing parts from reference TRBV5-5 and TRBJ2-2): DAGVTQSPTHLIKTRGQQVTLRCSPISGHKSVSWYQQVLGQGPQFIFQYYEKEERGRGNFPDRFSARQFPNYSSELNVNALLLGDSALYLCASSSAGGAGTGELFFGEGSRLTVL.

This clone showed up just once. The chain links TRBV5-1 to TRBJ1-1; D possibly corresponds to TRBD1 (5 bases). This CDR3 region has 14 residues. Germline lookup yields CDR1 SGHRS and CDR2 YFSETQ. The V and J ends lost 2 bases and 10 bases respectively, with 18 bases between them. In DNA, the CDR3 is TGCGCCAGCAGCTTACAGAACCGGGACGAGCGAGCTTTCTTT. It codes for CASSLQNRDERAFF.

A single count supports this clone. The V gene is TRBV6-5, the J gene TRBJ2-2; 7 nucleotides line up with TRBD1. Germline V gene data show CDR1 as MNHEY and CDR2 as SVGAGI. This CDR3 region has 13 residues. V trimming: 7 bases; J trimming: 6 bases; junction bases outside the gene matches: 5. This CDR3 reads CASKLQGPGELFF. CDR3 coding DNA: TGTGCCAGCAAATTACAGGGGCCCGGGGAGCTGTTTTTT.

The V gene is TRBV2, the J gene TRBJ2-1; 15 nucleotides align to TRBD2. In germline, CDR1 is SNHLY, CDR2 FYNNEI. The CDR3 length is 15 residues. Trimming removed 6 bases from V and 9 bases from J; junction bases left unmatched: 6. This CDR3 reads CASRGTSGGRSEQFF. The CDR3 nucleotides are TGTGCCAGCAGGGGGACTAGCGGGGGGCGTAGTGAGCAGTTCTTC.

Here the CDR3 DNA reads TGTGCCAGCAGCCTGACAGGGATCGGGGAGCTGTTTTTT. Its translation is CASSLTGIGELFF. The rearrangement uses TRBV11-2 and TRBJ2-2, with TRBD1 identical over 7 bases. Germline V gives CDR1 SGHAT, CDR2 FQNNGV. The J segment lost 7 bases and the V segment lost 5 bases, leaving 4 bases of the junction unmatched. This CDR3 region has 13 residues. The full variable domain, with the rest looked up from reference TRBV11-2 and TRBJ2-2, is EAGVAQSPRYKIIEKRQSVAFWCNPISGHATLYWYQQILGQGPKLLIQFQNNGVVDDSQLPKDRFSAERLKGVDSTLKIQPAKLEDSAVYLCASSLTGIGELFFGEGSRLTVL.

The J gene is TRBJ2-1, the V gene TRBV3-1 (or the pseudogene TRBV3-2); TRBD2 agrees at 8 bases. The V segment lost 1 base and the J segment 5 bases; nucleotides outside the gene matches: 16. The CDR3 spans 19 residues. Germline V gene data show CDR1 as LGHDT and CDR2 as YNNKEL (reference sequence). The CDR3 here is CASSQVKMGPGLDHNEQFF. In DNA, the CDR3 is TGTGCCAGCAGCCAAGTTAAAATGGGGCCGGGACTAGACCACAATGAGCAGTTCTTC.

The chain is built from TRBV30 and TRBJ1-3; TRBD1 matches 7 bases. With 3 bases clipped from V and 0 bases from J, the junction kept 5 bases outside the gene matches. The CDR3 has 15 residues. Germline V CDR1 and CDR2: GTSNPN, SVGIG (reference sequence). CDR3 nucleotide sequence: TGTGCCTGGAGGAAGGGACAGAGCTCTGGAAACACCATATATTTT. Its translation is CAWRKGQSSGNTIYF.

This clone was observed a handful of times. This chain connects TRBV28 to TRBJ2-5, with D maybe TRBD2 (6 bases). With 6 bases removed from V and 5 bases from J, the gap between germline ends came to 16 bases. The CDR3 is made up of 14 amino acids. CDR1 is MDHEN, CDR2 SYDVKM, per germline. For the CDR3, the DNA is TGTGCCAGCAGGCCCAGTAGGAGGGAGGAGACCCAGTACTTC. Its protein is CASRPSRREETQYF.

CDR3 amino acids: CASSSGENIQYF. CDR3 coding DNA: TGTGCCAGCAGCTCGGGGGAAAACATTCAGTACTTC. The J gene is TRBJ2-4, the V gene TRBV6-5, with a weak D call TRBD2 (6 bases). V lost 6 bases to trimming and J lost 5 bases, with 8 bases between them. The CDR3 consists of 12 residues. Germline CDR1 MNHEY, CDR2 SVGAGI.

In DNA, the CDR3 is TGTGCCAGTAAAAAAGAGTTAGCTAACTATGGCTACACCTTC. Its translation is CASKKELANYGYTF. The rearrangement joins TRBV19 to TRBJ1-2, with D hard to call. The CDR3 length is 14 residues. The germline V gene encodes CDR1 LNHDA and CDR2 SQIVND (reference sequence). V was pared by 7 bases and J by 0 bases, with 12 bases between.